This T cell receptor (beta chain) was sequenced in a study of T cells in Graves' hyperthyroidism and ophthalmopathy. Overall study results and limits: In the blood, most expanded thyroid clonotypes above 0.001 appeared as well.

Germline loops: CDR1 DFQATT, CDR2 SNEGSKA (reference sequence). The trim removed 6 bases at V and 6 bases at J, leaving 10 bases unmatched. The CDR3 length is 14 residues. Researchers amplified the TCR beta CDR3 regions from RNA transcripts. RT-PCR in the first round (using the HTBI primer set) targeted the TCR CDR3. MiXCR, applied by TCRdb to the multiplex PCR reads, yields one record per CDR3 protein. The data show 500,000 to 600,000 distinct CDR3 sequences, with more than 45% seen just once and about 8% held by the top ten. Lactation, pregnancy, other autoimmune disease or uncontrolled infection led to exclusion of patients. This clonotype was recorded many times. Its antigen is undetermined.

The genes are TRBV20-1 and TRBJ1-5; TRBD1 matches 8 bases. This sequence was found in a woman younger than 35 with Graves' hyperthyroidism. Sequencing was done on a sample of peripheral blood or thyroid tissue (not recorded which). This CDR3 is CSAIPGGAGQPQHF. CDR3 DNA sequence: TGCAGTGCGATTCCAGGGGGCGCCGGTCAGCCCCAGCATTTT.